The T cell receptor (beta chain) described here comes from a study of beta chain features in type 1 diabetes. On the study more broadly: Patient and healthy donor groups were alike in age, gender and cell yields. Study findings and constraints: Within each of all four CD4+ subsets, Type 1 diabetes patients had TCRB CDR3s that were moderately but significantly shorter. Among patients, naive, central memory and Treg TCRB repertoires appeared more similar than among healthy donors. Small HLA sub-analyses could not settle whether HLA shapes TCRB rearrangement.

This clone was seen a few times. Its specificity is unknown. Germline values: CDR1 KGHSH, CDR2 LQKENI. This CDR3 region has 15 residues. Trimming took 2 bases from V and 5 from J, leaving 12 bases between them. The isolated RNA, all of it, was reverse transcribed, so expressed TCRB transcripts were what got sequenced. Data came from immunoSEQ multiplex PCR; TCRdb stores just in-frame clones and leaves some out. The data contain some 140,000 clones, approximately 9.2% of them singletons. The TCR comes from a man between 18 and 35 years old in good health. Sequenced input: central memory CD4+ T cells from blood. The chain employs TRBV18 and TRBJ2-2; D uncertain. CDR3 nucleotide sequence: TGTGCCAGCTCACCAGGCGACCCAGGAACCGGGGAGCTGTTTTTT. Residues: CASSPGDPGTGELFF.